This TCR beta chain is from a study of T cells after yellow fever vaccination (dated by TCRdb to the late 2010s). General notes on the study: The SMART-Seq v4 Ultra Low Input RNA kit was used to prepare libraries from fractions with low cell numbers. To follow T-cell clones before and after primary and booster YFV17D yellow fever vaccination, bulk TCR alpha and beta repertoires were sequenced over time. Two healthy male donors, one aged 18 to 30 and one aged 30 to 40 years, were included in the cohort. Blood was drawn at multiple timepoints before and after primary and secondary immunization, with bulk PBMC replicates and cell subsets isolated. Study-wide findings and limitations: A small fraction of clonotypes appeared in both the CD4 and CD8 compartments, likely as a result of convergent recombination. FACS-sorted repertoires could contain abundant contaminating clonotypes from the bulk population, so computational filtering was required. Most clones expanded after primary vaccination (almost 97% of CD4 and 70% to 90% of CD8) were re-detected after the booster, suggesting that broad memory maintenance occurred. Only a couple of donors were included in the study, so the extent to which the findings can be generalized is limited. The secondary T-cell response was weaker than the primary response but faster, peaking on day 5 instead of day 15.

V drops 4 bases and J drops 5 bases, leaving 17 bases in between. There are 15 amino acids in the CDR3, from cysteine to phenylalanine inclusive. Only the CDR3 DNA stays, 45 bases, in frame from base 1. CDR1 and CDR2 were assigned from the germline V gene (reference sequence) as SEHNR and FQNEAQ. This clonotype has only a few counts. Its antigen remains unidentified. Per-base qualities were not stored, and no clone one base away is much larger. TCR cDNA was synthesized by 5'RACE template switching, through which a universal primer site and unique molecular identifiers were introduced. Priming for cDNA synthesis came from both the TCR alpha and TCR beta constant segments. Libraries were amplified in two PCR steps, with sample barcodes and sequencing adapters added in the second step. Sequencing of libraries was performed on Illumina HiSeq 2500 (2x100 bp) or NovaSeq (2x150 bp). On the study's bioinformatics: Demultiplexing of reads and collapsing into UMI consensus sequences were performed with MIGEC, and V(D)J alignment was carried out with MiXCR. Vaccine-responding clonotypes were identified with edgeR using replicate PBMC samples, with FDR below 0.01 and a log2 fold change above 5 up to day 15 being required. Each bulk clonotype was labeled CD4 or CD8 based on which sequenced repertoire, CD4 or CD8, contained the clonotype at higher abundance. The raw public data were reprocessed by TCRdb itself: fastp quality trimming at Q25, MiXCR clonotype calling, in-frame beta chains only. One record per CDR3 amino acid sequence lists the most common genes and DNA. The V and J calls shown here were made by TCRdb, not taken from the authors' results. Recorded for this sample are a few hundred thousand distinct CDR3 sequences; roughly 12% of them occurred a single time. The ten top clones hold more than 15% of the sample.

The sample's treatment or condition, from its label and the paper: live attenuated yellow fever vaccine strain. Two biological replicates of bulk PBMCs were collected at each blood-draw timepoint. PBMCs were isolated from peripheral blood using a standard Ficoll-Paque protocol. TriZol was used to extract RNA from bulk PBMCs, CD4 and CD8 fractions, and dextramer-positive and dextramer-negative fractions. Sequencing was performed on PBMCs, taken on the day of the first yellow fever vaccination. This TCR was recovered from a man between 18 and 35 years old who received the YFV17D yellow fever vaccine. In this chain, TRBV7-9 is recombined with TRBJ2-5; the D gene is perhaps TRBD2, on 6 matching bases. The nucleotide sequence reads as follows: TGTGCCAGCAGCTCCCCCGGCGGGGAACGGGAGACCCAGTACTTC. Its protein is CASSSPGGERETQYF.